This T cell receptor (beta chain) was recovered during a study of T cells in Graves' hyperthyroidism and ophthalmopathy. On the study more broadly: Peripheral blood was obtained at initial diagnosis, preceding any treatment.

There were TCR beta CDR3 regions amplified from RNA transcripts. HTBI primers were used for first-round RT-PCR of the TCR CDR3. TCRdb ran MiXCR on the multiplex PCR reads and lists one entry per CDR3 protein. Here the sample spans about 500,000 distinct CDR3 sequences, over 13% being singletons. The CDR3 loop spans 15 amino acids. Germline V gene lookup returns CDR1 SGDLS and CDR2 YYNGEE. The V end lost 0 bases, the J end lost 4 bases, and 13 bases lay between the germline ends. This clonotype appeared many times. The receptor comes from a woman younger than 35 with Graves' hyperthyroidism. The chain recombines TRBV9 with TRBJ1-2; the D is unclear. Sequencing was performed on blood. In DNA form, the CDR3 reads TGTGCCAGCAGCGTAGATGTTTTGGCTACCTATGGCTACACCTTC. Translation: CASSVDVLATYGYTF.